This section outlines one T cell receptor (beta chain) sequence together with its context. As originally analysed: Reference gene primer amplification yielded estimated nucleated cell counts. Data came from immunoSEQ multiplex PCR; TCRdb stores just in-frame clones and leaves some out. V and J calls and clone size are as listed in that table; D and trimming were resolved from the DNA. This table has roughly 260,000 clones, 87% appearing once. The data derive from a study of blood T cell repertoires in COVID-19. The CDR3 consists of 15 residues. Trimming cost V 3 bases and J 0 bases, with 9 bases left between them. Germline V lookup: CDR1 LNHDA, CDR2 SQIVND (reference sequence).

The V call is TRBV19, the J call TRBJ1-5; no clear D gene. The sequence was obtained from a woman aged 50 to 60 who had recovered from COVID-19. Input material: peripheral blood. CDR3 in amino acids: CASSIDTHSNQPQHF. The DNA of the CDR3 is TGTGCCAGTAGTATTGACACCCATAGCAATCAGCCCCAGCATTTT.